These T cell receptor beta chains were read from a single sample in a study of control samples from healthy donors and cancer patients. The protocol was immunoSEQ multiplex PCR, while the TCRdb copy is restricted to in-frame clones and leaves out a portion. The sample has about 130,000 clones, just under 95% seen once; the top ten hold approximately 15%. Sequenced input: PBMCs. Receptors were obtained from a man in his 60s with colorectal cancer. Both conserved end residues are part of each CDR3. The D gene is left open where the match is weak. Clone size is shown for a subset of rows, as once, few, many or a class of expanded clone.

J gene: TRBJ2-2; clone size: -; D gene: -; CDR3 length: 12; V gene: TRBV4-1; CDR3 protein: CASSQQGWELFF; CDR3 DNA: TGCGCCAGCAGCCAGCAGGGTTGGGAGCTGTTTTTT
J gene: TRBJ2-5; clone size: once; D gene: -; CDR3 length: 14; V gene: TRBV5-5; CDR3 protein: CASSLGGVEETQYF; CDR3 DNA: TGTGCCAGCAGCTTGGGTGGGGTTGAAGAGACCCAGTACTTC
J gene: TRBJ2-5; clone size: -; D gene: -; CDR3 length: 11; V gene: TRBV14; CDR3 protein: CASSQVETQYF; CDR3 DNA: TGTGCCAGCAGCCAAGTGGAGACCCAGTACTTC
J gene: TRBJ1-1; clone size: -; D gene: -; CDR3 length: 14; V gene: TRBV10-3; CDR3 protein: CAISTGYMNTEAFF; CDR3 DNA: TGTGCCATCAGCACAGGGTACATGAACACTGAAGCTTTCTTT
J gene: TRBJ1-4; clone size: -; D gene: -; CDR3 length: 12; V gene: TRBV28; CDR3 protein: CASSSNLEKLFF; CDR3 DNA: TGTGCCAGCAGTTCTAATCTAGAAAAACTGTTTTTT
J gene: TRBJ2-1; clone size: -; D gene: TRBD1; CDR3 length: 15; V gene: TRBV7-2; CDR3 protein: CASSSDRGGYNEQFF; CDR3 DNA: TGTGCCAGCAGCTCTGACAGGGGCGGATACAATGAGCAGTTCTTC
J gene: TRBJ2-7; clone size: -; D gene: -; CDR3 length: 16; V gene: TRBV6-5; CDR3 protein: CASSWNRDSVSYEQYF; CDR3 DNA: TGTGCCAGCAGTTGGAACAGGGACTCGGTGTCCTACGAGCAGTACTTC
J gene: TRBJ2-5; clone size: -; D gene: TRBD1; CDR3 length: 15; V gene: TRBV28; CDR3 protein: CASSRAGTAKETQYF; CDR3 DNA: TGTGCCAGCAGTAGGGCCGGGACAGCTAAAGAGACCCAGTACTTC
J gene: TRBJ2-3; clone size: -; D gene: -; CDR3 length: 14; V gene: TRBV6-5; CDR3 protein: CASSLGLHTDTQYF; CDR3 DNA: TGTGCCAGCAGCCTCGGACTGCACACAGATACGCAGTATTTT
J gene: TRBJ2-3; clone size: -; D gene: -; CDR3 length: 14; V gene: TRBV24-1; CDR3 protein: CATSDWDPTDTQYF; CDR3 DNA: TGTGCCACCAGTGATTGGGACCCCACAGATACGCAGTATTTT
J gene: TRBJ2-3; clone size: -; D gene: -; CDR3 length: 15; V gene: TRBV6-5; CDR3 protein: CAIRQGGRSTDTQYF; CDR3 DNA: TGTGCCATCCGCCAGGGGGGCCGAAGCACAGATACGCAGTATTTT
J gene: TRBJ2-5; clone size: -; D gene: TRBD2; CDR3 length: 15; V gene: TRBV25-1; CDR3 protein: CASSAGTNARGTQYF; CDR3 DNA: TGTGCCAGCAGTGCCGGGACTAACGCGAGGGGGACCCAGTACTTC
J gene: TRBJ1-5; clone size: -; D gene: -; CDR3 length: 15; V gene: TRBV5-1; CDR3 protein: CASSLGTPRDQPQHF; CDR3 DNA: TGCGCCAGCAGCTTGGGGACCCCTCGGGATCAGCCCCAGCATTTT
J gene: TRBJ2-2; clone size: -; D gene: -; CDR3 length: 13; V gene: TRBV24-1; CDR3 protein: CATRGEGTGELFF; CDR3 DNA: TGTGCCACTAGGGGCGAGGGCACCGGGGAGCTGTTTTTT
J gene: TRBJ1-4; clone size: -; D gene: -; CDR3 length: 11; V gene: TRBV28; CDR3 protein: CASIGSEKLFF; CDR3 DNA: TGTGCCAGCATAGGGTCTGAAAAACTGTTTTTT
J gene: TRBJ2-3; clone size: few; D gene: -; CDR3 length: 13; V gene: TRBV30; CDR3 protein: CAWAQVDADTQYF; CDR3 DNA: TGTGCCTGGGCGCAGGTGGACGCAGATACGCAGTATTTT
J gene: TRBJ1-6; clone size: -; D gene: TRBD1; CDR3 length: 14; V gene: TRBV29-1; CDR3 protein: CSARQGAKNSPLHF; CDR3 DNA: TGCAGCGCCAGACAGGGGGCAAAAAATTCACCCCTCCACTTT
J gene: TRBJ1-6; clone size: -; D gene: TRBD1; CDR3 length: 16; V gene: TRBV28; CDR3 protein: CASETGGAWNNSPLHF; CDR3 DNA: TGTGCCAGCGAGACAGGGGGCGCTTGGAATAATTCACCCCTCCACTTT
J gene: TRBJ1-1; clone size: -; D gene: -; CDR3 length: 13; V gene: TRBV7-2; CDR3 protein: CASSIAQLPEAFF; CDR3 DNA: TGTGCCAGCAGCATAGCCCAGTTACCAGAAGCTTTCTTT
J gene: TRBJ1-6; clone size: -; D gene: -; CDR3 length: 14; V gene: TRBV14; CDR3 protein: CASSLTRRDSPLHF; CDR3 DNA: TGTGCCAGCAGCCTTACACGGCGGGATTCACCCCTCCACTTT
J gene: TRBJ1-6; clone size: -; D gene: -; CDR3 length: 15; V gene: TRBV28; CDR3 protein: CASNLGQGTYSPLHF; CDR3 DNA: TGTGCCAGCAACCTTGGACAAGGAACATACTCACCCCTCCACTTT
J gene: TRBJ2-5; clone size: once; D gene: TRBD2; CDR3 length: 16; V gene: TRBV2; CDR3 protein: CASSGGASGGAETQYF; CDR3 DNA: TGTGCCAGCAGTGGGGGGGCTAGCGGGGGGGCGGAGACCCAGTACTTC
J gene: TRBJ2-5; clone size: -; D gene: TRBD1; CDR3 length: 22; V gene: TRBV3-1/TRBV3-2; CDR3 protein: CASIFLRYLVSNRGLGRETQYF; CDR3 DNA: TGTGCCAGCATATTTCTTCGTTATTTGGTCAGTAACAGGGGGTTGGGTCGGGAGACCCAGTACTTC
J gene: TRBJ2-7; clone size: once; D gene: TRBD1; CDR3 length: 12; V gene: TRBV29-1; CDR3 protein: CSVTDRDGEQYF; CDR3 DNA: TGCAGCGTGACGGACAGGGACGGGGAGCAGTACTTC
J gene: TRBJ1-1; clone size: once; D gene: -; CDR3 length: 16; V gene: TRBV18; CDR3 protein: CASSPPSQRMNTEAFF; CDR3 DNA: TGTGCCAGCTCACCACCGTCACAGAGAATGAACACTGAAGCTTTCTTT
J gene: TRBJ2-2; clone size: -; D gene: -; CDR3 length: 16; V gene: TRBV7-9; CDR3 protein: CASSAWGRVNTGELFF; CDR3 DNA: TGTGCCAGCAGCGCCTGGGGAAGGGTCAACACCGGGGAGCTGTTTTTT
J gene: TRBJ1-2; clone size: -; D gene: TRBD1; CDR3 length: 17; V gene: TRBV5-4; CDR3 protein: CASSLGDRASYNYGYTF; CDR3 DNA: TGTGCCAGCAGCTTGGGGGACAGGGCCTCCTATAACTATGGCTACACCTTC
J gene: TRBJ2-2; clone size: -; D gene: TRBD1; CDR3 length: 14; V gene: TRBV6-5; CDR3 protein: CASRVTGGSGELFF; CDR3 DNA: TGTGCCAGCAGGGTGACAGGGGGGTCCGGGGAGCTGTTTTTT
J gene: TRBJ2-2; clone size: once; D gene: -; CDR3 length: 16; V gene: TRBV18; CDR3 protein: CASSPRSLRGTGELFF; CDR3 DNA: TGTGCCAGCTCACCCCGATCTCTACGGGGCACCGGGGAGCTGTTTTTT
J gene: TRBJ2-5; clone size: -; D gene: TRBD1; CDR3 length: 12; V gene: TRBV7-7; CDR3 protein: CASSGQGETQYF; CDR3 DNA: TGTGCCAGCAGCGGACAGGGAGAGACCCAGTACTTC
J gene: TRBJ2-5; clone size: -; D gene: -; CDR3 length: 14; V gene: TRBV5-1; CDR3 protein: CASSLGGPRETQYF; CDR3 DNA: TGCGCCAGCAGCTTGGGCGGGCCACGGGAGACCCAGTACTTC
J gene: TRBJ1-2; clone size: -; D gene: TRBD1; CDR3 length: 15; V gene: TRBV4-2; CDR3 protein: CASSQERGLNYGYTF; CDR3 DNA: TGTGCCAGCAGCCAAGAGAGGGGGCTTAACTATGGCTACACCTTC
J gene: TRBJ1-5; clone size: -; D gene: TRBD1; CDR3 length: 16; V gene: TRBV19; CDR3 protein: CATKDDGTGGSQPQHF; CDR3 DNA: TGTGCCACCAAGGACGATGGGACAGGGGGCTCTCAGCCCCAGCATTTT